This passage covers 28 T cell receptor beta chains from one sample sequenced in a study of T cells expressing NK-cell markers. TCRdb re-called the 5' RACE reads; one entry per CDR3 protein, DNA not given. The sample yields around 380,000 distinct CDR3 sequences, of which the top ten take up about 10%. Sequencing input: blood T cells: a sorted CD56 or NKG2C T cell subset, CD4+ or CD8+ T cells, or bulk PBMC T cells (not recorded which). The receptors were gathered from a woman in her forties or fifties in good health.

The chain couples TRBV5-1 to TRBJ2-5; TCRdb returns TRBD2, unconfirmable since there is no DNA. CDR1 is SGHRS and CDR2 is YFSETQ in the germline V gene. This CDR3 region has 15 residues. CDR3 sequence: CASSISGRAQETQYF.

J is TRBJ2-3 and V is TRBV5-1; TCRdb calls TRBD2, which cannot be checked without DNA. CDR1 SGHRS and CDR2 YFSETQ come from the germline V gene. This CDR3 contains 16 residues. The CDR3 protein is CASSLRLAGVGDTQYF.

The V gene is TRBV29-1, the J gene TRBJ1-5. This CDR3 is 12 amino acids long. Per the germline V gene, CDR1 is SQVTM and CDR2 is ANQGSEA. CDR3 sequence: CSVAGKGQPQHF.

The chain has TRBV7-3 and TRBJ2-3; TCRdb names TRBD1, which stays unverified in the absence of DNA. Germline V gene data show CDR1 as SGHTA and CDR2 as FQGTGA. The CDR3 is made up of 14 amino acids. CDR3 amino acids: CASSLMGPADTQYF. Full variable domain (rest looked up from reference TRBV7-3 and TRBJ2-3): GAGVSQTPSNKVTEKGKYVELRCDPISGHTALYWYRQSLGQGPEFLIYFQGTGAADDSGLPNDRFFAVRPEGSVSTLKIQRTERGDSAVYLCASSLMGPADTQYFGPGTRLTVL.

This chain uses TRBV21-1 with TRBJ2-2; TCRdb picks TRBD1, but there is no DNA to check that call. TRBV21-1 represents a pseudogene. This CDR3 is 16 amino acids long. The chain's CDR3 is CASSKAWTGPTGELFF.

The chain recombines TRBV5-1 with TRBJ2-3; TCRdb's D gene call, TRBD1, goes unchecked for lack of DNA. The length of the CDR3 is 17 residues. Germline loops: CDR1 SGHRS, CDR2 YFSETQ. CDR3 residues: CASRAGPATGHTDTQYF.

This chain uses TRBV7-8 with TRBJ2-7; there is no DNA to check the TCRdb D call of TRBD2. The CDR3 totals 15 residues. CDR1 SGHVS and CDR2 FQNEAQ come from the germline V gene. The CDR3 spells CASLPPEASAREQYF.

CDR3 loop: CASSSRGYSPLHF. The J gene is TRBJ1-6, the V gene TRBV6-5; TCRdb lists TRBD1, though no DNA is available to test this call. Germline V gives CDR1 MNHEY, CDR2 SVGAGI. The CDR3 has 13 amino acids.

V is TRBV12-3 or TRBV12-4 and J is TRBJ1-2; TCRdb reports TRBD1, a call that lacks DNA to check it against. This CDR3 comprises 17 residues. CDR3 amino acids: CASSRNTGTGRLGGYTF.

The rearrangement links TRBV3-1 to TRBJ2-3; TCRdb lists TRBD1, though no DNA is available to test this call. Germline CDR1 and CDR2: LGHDT and YNNKEL (reference sequence). The CDR3 has 15 amino acids. The CDR3 sequence: CASSHRVMRTDTQYF.

The chain combines TRBV24-1 with TRBJ2-1; TCRdb names TRBD1, which stays unverified in the absence of DNA. This CDR3 has 14 residues. In germline, CDR1 is KGHDR, CDR2 SFDVKD. The CDR3 protein is CATSESRGSVEQFF.

The genes are TRBV5-1 and TRBJ1-1; without DNA, the TCRdb call of TRBD1 cannot be checked. The CDR3 has 16 residues. The germline V gene encodes CDR1 SGHRS and CDR2 YFSETQ. CDR3 sequence reads: CASRDKTGIVSTEAFF.

V is TRBV11-3 and J is TRBJ1-1. CDR1 is SGHNT, CDR2 YENEEA, per germline. The CDR3 consists of 12 residues. The CDR3 loop reads CASSSIVGRAFF.

The V call is TRBV5-1, the J call TRBJ1-6; TCRdb lists TRBD1, though no DNA is available to test this call. In germline, CDR1 is SGHRS, CDR2 YFSETQ. This CDR3 comprises 16 residues. CDR3 sequence: CASSGAEGHLNSPLHF.

The chain is built from TRBV20-1 and TRBJ1-4. CDR1 and CDR2 from the germline V gene are DFQATT and SNEGSKA (reference sequence). The CDR3 runs to 16 residues. This chain's CDR3 is CSATTASPEDNEKLFF.

This chain connects TRBV5-1 to TRBJ2-2. This CDR3 spans 14 amino acids. The germline V gene has CDR1 SGHRS and CDR2 YFSETQ. CDR3 loop: CAGRAGGDTGELFF.

The genes are TRBV6-5 and TRBJ2-3; TCRdb's assignment of TRBD1 cannot be checked, as there is no DNA. The CDR3 has 14 amino acids. Looked up from germline, CDR1 is MNHEY and CDR2 is SVGAGI. The CDR3 reads CASGGWGSTDTQYF.

V gene TRBV27 combines with J gene TRBJ1-5; TCRdb reports TRBD1, a call that lacks DNA to check it against. This CDR3 has 14 amino acids. The germline CDR1 and CDR2 sequences are MNHEY and SMNVEV (reference sequence). The CDR3: CASSGGFGVQPQHF.

J is TRBJ2-1 and V is TRBV29-1; TCRdb calls TRBD2, which cannot be checked without DNA. Germline-derived CDR1 and CDR2 are SQVTM and ANQGSEA. CDR3 length: 14 residues. This CDR3 is CSVEERVAYNEQFF.

The rearrangement links TRBV9 to TRBJ2-6; the D gene TCRdb calls, TRBD1, cannot be checked with no DNA. In germline, CDR1 is SGDLS, CDR2 YYNGEE. This CDR3 comprises 16 residues. CDR3 residues: CASSKGGAEGANVLTF.

J is TRBJ1-1 and V is TRBV4-1; TCRdb returns TRBD1, unconfirmable since there is no DNA. The length of the CDR3 is 16 residues. From germline, CDR1 is MGHRA and CDR2 YSYEKL. The CDR3 loop reads CASSQKSQGGNTEAFF.

The chain employs TRBV20-1 and TRBJ1-5; TCRdb indicates TRBD1, and absent DNA this call remains unverified. CDR1 DFQATT and CDR2 SNEGSKA come from the germline V gene (reference sequence). The CDR3 length is 14 residues. CDR3 sequence: CSPLIQGVYQPQHF.

J is TRBJ2-2 and V is TRBV12-3 or TRBV12-4; the TCRdb D gene call, TRBD1, has no DNA to confirm it. The CDR3 extends over 16 amino acids. CDR3 residues: CASSPPSGPITGELFF.

The V call is TRBV7-2, the J call TRBJ2-7. Germline V CDR1 and CDR2: SGHTA, FQGNSA. This CDR3 contains 13 residues. CDR3 in amino acids: CASSLVSASEQYF.

The chain recombines TRBV27 with TRBJ1-2; TCRdb outputs TRBD1, but without DNA this stays unchecked. The CDR3 contains 14 residues. CDR1 and CDR2 from the germline V gene are MNHEY and SMNVEV (reference sequence). The CDR3 sequence: CASSSFKGGYGYTF.

The chain joins TRBV10-3 to TRBJ2-1; TCRdb gives TRBD2 as the D gene, but with no DNA this cannot be confirmed. The CDR3 loop spans 16 amino acids. Germline loops: CDR1 ENHRY, CDR2 SYGVKD. CDR3: CAISDMGSGRLNEQFF.

V usage is TRBV27 and J usage is TRBJ2-4; the D gene TCRdb calls, TRBD1, cannot be checked with no DNA. Germline CDR1 MNHEY, CDR2 SMNVEV (reference sequence). CDR3 length equals 16 residues. CDR3 sequence reads: CASSWAGEPPLNIQYF.

V usage is TRBV28 and J usage is TRBJ2-1; TCRdb's assignment of TRBD1 cannot be checked, as there is no DNA. This CDR3 has 15 amino acids. Germline V gene data show CDR1 as MDHEN and CDR2 as SYDVKM. The CDR3 is CASSHGVRGSGEQFF.